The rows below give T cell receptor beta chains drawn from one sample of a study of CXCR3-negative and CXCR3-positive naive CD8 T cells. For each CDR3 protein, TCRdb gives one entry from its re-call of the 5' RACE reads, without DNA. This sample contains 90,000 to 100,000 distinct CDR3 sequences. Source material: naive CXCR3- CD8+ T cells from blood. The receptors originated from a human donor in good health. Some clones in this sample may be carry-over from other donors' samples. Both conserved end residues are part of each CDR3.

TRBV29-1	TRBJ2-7	CSVVGQNLWAYEQYF
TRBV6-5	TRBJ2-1	CASRDRNGNEQFF
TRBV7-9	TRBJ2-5	CASSFEQETQYF
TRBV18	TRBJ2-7	CASSPRDRATYEQYF
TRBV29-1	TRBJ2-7	CSVYLYYEQYF
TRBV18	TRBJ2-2	CASSPPERNTGELFF
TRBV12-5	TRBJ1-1	CASGLVVSGGTEAFF
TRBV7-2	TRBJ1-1	CASSPGQGEAFF
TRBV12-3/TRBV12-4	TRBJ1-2	CASSSEERFYGYTF
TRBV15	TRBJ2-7	CATSKSGGARSYEQYF
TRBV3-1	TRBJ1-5	CASGRGIDSNQPQHF
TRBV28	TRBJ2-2	CASRSPSGRASHSTGELFF
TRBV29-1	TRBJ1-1	CSVRGDTEAFF
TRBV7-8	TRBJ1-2	CASSFPGLGTNYGYTF
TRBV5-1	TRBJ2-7	CASSPMGMGLSYEQYF
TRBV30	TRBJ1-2	CAWSATGGDGYTF
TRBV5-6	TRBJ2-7	CASSLGASTYEQYF
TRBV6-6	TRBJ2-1	CASSLNAGLAVLGEQFF
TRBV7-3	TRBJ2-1	CASSSGNEQFF
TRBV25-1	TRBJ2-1	CASSEAGRGFSLGNEQFF
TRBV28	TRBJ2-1	CASSPSGANNEQFF
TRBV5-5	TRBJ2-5	CASSLLRDDQETQYF
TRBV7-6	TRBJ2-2	CASSLRPNTGELFF
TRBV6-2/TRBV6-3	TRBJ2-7	CASSYSEGGGDPYEQYF
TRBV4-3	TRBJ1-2	CASSQDFRGLAYTF
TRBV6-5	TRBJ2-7	CASRKGLFGGNYEQYF
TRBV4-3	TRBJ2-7	CASSQEFDKGSYEQYF
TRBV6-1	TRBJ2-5	CASSVWSQETQYF
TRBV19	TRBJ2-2	CASSIGSRGTGELFF
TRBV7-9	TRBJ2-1	CASSLAVGDEQFF
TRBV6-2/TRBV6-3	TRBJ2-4	CASSPVGEGAKNIQYF